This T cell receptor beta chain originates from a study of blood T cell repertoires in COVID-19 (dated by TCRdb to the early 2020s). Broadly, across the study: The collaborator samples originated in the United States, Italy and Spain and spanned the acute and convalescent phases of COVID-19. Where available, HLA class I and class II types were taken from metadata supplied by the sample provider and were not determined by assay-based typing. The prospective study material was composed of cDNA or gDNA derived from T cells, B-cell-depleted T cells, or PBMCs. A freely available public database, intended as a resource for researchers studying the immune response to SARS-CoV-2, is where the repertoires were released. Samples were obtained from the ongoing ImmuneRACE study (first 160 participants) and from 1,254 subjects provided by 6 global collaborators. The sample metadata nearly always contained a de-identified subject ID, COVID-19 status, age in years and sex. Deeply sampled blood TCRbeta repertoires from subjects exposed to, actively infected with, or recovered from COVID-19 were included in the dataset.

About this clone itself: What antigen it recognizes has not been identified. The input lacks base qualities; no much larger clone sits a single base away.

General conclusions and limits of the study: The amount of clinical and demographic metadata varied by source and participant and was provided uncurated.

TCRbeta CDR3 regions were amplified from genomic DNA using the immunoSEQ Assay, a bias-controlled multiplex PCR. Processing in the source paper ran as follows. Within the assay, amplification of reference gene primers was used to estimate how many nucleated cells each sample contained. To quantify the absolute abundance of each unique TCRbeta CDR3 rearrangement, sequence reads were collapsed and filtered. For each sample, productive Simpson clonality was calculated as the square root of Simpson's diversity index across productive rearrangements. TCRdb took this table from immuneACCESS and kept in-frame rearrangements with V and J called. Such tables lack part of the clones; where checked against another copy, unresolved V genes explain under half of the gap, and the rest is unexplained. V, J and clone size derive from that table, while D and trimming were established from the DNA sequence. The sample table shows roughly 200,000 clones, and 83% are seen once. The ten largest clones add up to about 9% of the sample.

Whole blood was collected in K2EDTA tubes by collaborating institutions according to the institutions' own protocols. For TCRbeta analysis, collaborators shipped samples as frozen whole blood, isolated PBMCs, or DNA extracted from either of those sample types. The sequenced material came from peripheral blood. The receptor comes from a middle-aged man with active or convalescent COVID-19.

The CDR3 corresponds to CASSRDRRSTDTQYF. In nucleotides, the sequence is TGTGCCAGCTCCCGAGACAGGAGATCCACAGATACGCAGTATTTT. Here the chain combines TRBV18 and TRBJ2-3; a tentative D match to TRBD1 spans 6 bases. The CDR3 holds 15 amino acids from the cysteine to the phenylalanine. CDR3 DNA is the only sequence kept; it has 45 bases, read in frame from the first base. The germline V gene yields KGHSH for CDR1 and LQKENI for CDR2. V loses 6 bases of germline sequence and J loses 2 bases, and the interval between the two ends is 15 bases.